The source of this T cell receptor (beta chain) is a study of blood T cell repertoires in COVID-19. On the study more broadly: Both acute and convalescent COVID-19 samples were obtained from the United States, Italy and Spain. Nucleic acid was either cDNA or gDNA, and it came from T cells, B-cell-depleted T cells, or PBMCs.

This CDR3 region has 15 residues. Germline CDR1 MNHEY, CDR2 SVGEGT. V lost 4 bases and J lost 4, with 14 bases in between. Assay: immunoSEQ multiplex PCR; the TCRdb copy retains only in-frame clones and omits some. The data hold some 80,000 clones, with approximately 78% observed a single time. During active infection, Seattle patients enrolled and were then monitored through disease. This rearrangement joins TRBV6-2 or TRBV6-3 to TRBJ1-5, with D possibly matching TRBD1 (6 bases). The sequenced sample consisted of peripheral blood. The sequence was collected from a man aged 55 to 70 with COVID-19, enrolled during active disease. The CDR3 DNA is TGTGCCAGCAGTTCCACCCGGGACACAAATCAGCCCCAGCATTTT. This translates into CASSSTRDTNQPQHF.